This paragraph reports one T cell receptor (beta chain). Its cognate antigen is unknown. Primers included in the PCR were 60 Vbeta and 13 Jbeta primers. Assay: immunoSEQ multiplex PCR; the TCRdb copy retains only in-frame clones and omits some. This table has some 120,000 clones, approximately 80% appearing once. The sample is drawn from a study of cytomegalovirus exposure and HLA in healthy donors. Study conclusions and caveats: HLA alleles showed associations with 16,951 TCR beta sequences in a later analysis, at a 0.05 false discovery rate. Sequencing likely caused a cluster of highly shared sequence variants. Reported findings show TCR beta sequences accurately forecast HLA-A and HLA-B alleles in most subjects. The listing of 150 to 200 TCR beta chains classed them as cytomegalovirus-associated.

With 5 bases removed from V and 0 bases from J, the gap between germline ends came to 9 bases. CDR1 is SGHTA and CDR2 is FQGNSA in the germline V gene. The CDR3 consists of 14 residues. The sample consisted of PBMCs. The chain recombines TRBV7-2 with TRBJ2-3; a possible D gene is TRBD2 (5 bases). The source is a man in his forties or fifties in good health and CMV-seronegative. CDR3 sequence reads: CASSRGRSTDTQYF. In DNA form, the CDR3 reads TGTGCCAGCAGCCGAGGGCGAAGCACAGATACGCAGTATTTT.